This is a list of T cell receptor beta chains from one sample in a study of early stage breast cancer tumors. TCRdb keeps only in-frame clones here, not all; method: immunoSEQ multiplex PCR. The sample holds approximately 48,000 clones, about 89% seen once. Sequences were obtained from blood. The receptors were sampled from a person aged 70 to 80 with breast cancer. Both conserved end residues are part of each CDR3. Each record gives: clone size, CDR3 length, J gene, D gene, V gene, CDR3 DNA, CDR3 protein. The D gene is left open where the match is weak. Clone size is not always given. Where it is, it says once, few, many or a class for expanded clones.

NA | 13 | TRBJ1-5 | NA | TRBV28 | TGTGCCACCCTGGGCTTGGGTCATCAGCCCCAGCATTTT | CATLGLGHQPQHF
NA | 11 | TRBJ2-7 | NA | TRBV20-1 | TGCAGTGCTCTTCACACCTACGAGCAGTACTTC | CSALHTYEQYF
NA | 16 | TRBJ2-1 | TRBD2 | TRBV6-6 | TGTGCCAGCAGTTACCTCGCGGGAGAGTCCTACAATGAGCAGTTCTTC | CASSYLAGESYNEQFF
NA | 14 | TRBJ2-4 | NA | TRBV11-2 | TGTGCCAGCAGCTCCCGTTCCGCCAAAAACATTCAGTACTTC | CASSSRSAKNIQYF
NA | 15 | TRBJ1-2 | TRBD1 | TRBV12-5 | TGTGCTAGTGGTTTGGGGGGGACAGCCCTCTCTGGCTACACCTTC | CASGLGGTALSGYTF
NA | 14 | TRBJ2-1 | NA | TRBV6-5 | TGTGCCAGCACACTCGACGGGGTAGATAATGAGCAGTTCTTC | CASTLDGVDNEQFF
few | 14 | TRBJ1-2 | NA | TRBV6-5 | TGTGCCAGCAGTTACTCGACACAGGGCTATGGCTACACCTTC | CASSYSTQGYGYTF
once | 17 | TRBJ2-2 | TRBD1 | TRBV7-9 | TGTGCCAGCAGCCCCCGACCCCGGGACAGGGGGTCCGGGGAGCTGTTTTTT | CASSPRPRDRGSGELFF
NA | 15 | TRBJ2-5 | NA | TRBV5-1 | TGCGCCAGCAGCTTGAATGACTACATCCAAGAGACCCAGTACTTC | CASSLNDYIQETQYF
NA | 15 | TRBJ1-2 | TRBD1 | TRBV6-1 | TGTGCCAGCAGCCCCGGGACAGGGGCTAACTATGGCTACACCTTC | CASSPGTGANYGYTF
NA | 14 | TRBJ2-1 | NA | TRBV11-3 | TGTGCCAGCAGTCGAACTAGGGCGAACAATGAGCAGTTCTTC | CASSRTRANNEQFF
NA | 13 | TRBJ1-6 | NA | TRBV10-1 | TGCGCCAGCAGTGATCAGGTTGGATCACCCCTCCACTTT | CASSDQVGSPLHF
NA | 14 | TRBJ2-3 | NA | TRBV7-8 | TGTGCCAGCAGCTGGTTTACACAGGGTAATACGCAGTATTTT | CASSWFTQGNTQYF
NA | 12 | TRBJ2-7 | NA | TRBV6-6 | TGTGCCAGCAGGGGGCAGGCCTACGAGCAGTACTTC | CASRGQAYEQYF
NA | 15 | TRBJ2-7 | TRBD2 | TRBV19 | TGTGCCAGTAGTATTAAGGCGGGAGAGGGCCACGAGCAGTACTTC | CASSIKAGEGHEQYF
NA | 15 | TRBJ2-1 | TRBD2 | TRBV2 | TGTGCCAGCCTACGGGCGACTAGCGGGAACAATGAGCAGTTCTTC | CASLRATSGNNEQFF
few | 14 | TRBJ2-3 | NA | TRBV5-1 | TGCGCCAGCAGCTTGGCAGGGAGCACAGATACGCAGTATTTT | CASSLAGSTDTQYF
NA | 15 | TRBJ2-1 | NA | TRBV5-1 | TGCGCCAGCAGCTTTTACTCCGGGTCTCAGAATGAGCAGTTCTTC | CASSFYSGSQNEQFF
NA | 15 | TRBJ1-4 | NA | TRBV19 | TGTGCCAGTAGTCGTCAGACAGCTGCTAGTGAAAAACTGTTTTTT | CASSRQTAASEKLFF
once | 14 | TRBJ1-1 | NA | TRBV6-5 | TGTGCCAGCACCCGACACCCGCGTAACACTGAAGCTTTCTTT | CASTRHPRNTEAFF
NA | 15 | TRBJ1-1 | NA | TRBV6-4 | TGTGCCAGCCCTTCCACAGGAAGGAAGCTCACTGAAGCTTTCTTT | CASPSTGRKLTEAFF
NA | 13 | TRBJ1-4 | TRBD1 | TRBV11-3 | TGTGCCAGCAGCCAGGGGGTTAATGAAAAACTGTTTTTT | CASSQGVNEKLFF
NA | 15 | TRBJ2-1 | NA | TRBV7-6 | TGTGCCAGCAGCTGGAGTCAGGGGTTGGGGCTCGAGCAGTTCTTC | CASSWSQGLGLEQFF
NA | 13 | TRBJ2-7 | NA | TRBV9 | TGTGCCAGCAGCGGCGGGCCCTCCTACGAGCAGTACTTC | CASSGGPSYEQYF
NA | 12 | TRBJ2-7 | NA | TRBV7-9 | TGTGCCAGCAGCCCCAGCGGCTACGAGCAGTACTTC | CASSPSGYEQYF
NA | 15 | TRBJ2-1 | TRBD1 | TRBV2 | TGTGCCAGCAATGGACAGGGGGCGAAGGACAATGAGCAGTTCTTC | CASNGQGAKDNEQFF
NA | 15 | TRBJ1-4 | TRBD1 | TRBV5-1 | TGCGCCAGCAGCCCCGGGGGACAGGGAGGAGAAAAACTGTTTTTT | CASSPGGQGGEKLFF
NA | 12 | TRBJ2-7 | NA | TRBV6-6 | TGTGCCAGCAGCCCACTCGACTACGAGCAGTACTTC | CASSPLDYEQYF
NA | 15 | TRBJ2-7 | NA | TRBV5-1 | TGCGCCAGCAGCCCCGGGACACGGGGGGTTGACGAGCAGTACTTC | CASSPGTRGVDEQYF
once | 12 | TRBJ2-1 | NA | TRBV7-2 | TGTGCCAGCAGCTTAATATCGCGGGAGCAGTTCTTC | CASSLISREQFF
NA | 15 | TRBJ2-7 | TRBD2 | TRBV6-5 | TGTGCCAGCAGTGCTAGCGGGGTCTCGTGGTACGAGCAGTACTTC | CASSASGVSWYEQYF
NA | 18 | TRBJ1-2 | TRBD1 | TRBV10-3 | TGTGCCACCAGGTCCGCGACAGGGTCCTTGGGGAGTAACTATGGCTACACCTTC | CATRSATGSLGSNYGYTF
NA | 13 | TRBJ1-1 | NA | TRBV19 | TGTGCCAGTAGTATTTCGGGGAACACTGAAGCTTTCTTT | CASSISGNTEAFF
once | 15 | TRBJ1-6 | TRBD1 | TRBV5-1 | TGCGCCAGCAGCAGGATATTACAGGGGAATTCACCCCTCCACTTT | CASSRILQGNSPLHF
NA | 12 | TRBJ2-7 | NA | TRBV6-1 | TGTGCCAGCACAGGACAGCCCTACGAGCAGTACTTC | CASTGQPYEQYF
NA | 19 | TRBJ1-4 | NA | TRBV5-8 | TGTGCCAGCAGCCCCATACGTGTCCGGGCCTCAGGGACTAATGAAAAACTGTTTTTT | CASSPIRVRASGTNEKLFF
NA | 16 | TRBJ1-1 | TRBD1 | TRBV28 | TGTGCCAGCAGTTTAGGGAGCGGGACAGGGGAGGGTGAAGCTTTCTTT | CASSLGSGTGEGEAFF
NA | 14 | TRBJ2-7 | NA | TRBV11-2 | TGTGCCAGCAGCGGATCCGGGATGGCCTACGAGCAGTACTTC | CASSGSGMAYEQYF
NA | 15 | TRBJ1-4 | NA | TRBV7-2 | TGTGCCAGCAGCCCCCGGGGGTCCCCGAATGAAAAACTGTTTTTT | CASSPRGSPNEKLFF
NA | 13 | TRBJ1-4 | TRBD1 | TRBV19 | TGTGCCAGTACCGGGACAGTAAATGAAAAACTGTTTTTT | CASTGTVNEKLFF
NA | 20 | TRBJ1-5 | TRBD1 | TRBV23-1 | TGCGCCAGCAGTCAATACCTGAAAAGACGGGACAGGGGCGACAATCAGCCCCAGCATTTT | CASSQYLKRRDRGDNQPQHF
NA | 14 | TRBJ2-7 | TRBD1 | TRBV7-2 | TGTGCCAGCAGCCCACGGACAGGGACCTACGAGCAGTACTTC | CASSPRTGTYEQYF
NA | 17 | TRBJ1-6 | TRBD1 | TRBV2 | TGTGCCAGCGGCTGGAGGGGGCCCACCTCCTATAATTCACCCCTCCACTTT | CASGWRGPTSYNSPLHF
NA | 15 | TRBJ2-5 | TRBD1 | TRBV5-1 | TGCGCCAGCAGCCAAAGGACAGGGGAGGGTGAGACCCAGTACTTC | CASSQRTGEGETQYF
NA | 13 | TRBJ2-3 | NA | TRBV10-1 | TGCGCCAGCAGTATGACTAGTACAGATACGCAGTATTTT | CASSMTSTDTQYF
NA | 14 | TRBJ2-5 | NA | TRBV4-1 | TGCGCCAGCAGCCAAGCTAGTAGGAAGGAGACCCAGTACTTC | CASSQASRKETQYF
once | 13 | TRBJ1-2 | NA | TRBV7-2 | TGTGCCAGCAGCCTAACGGACAGCTATGGCTACACCTTC | CASSLTDSYGYTF
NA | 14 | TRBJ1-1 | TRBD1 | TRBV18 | TGTGCCAGCTCACCAGGACAGGGAGGCGCTGAAGCTTTCTTT | CASSPGQGGAEAFF
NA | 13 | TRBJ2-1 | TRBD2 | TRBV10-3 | TGTGCCATCAGCCCTACTAGCGGGAGGGGTCAGTTCTTC | CAISPTSGRGQFF
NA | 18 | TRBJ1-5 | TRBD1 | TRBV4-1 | TGCGCCAGCAGCCAAGAAGTCAGACAGGGTGGAATGAATCAGCCCCAGCATTTT | CASSQEVRQGGMNQPQHF
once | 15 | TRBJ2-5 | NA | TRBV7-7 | TGTGCTAGCAGCTTAAGCGGAATATCACAAGAGACCCAGTACTTC | CASSLSGISQETQYF
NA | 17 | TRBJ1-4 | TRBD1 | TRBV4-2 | TGTGCCAGCAGCCCGAATAAGATGGCGCAGGGGGGTGAAAAACTGTTTTTT | CASSPNKMAQGGEKLFF
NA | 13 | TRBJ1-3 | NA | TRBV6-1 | TGTGCCAGCAGAACGGACATTGGAAACACCATATATTTT | CASRTDIGNTIYF
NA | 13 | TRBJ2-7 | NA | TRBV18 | TGTGCCAGCTCACCAGGCGGTTCCTACGAGCAGTACTTC | CASSPGGSYEQYF